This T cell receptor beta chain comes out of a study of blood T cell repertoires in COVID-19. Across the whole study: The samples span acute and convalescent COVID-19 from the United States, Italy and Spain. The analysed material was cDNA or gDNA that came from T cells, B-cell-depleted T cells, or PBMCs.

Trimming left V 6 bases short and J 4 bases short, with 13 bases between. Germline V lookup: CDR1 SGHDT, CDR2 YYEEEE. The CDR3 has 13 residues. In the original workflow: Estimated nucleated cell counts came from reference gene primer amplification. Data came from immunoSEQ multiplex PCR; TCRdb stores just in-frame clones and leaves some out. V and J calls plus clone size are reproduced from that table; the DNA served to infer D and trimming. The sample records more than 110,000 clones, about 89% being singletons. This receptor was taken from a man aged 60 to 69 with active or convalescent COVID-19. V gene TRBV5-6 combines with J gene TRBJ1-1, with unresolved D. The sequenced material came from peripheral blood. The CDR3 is CASIPREGTEAFF. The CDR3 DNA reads TGTGCCAGCATCCCTCGAGAGGGCACTGAAGCTTTCTTT.